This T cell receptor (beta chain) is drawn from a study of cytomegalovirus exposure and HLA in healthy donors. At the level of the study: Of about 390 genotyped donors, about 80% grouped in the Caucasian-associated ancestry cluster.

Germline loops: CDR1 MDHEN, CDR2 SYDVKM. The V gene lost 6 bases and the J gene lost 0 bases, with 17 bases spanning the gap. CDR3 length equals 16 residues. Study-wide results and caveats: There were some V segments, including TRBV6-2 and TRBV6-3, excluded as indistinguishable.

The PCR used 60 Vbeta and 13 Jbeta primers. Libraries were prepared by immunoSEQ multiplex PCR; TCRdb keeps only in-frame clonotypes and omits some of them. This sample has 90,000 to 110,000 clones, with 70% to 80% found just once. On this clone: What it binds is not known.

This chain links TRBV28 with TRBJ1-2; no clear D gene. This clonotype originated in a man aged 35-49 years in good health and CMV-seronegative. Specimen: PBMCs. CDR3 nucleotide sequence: TGTGCCAGCAGGCGCGGGCGGGGAACAGCTAACTATGGCTACACCTTC. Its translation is CASRRGRGTANYGYTF.